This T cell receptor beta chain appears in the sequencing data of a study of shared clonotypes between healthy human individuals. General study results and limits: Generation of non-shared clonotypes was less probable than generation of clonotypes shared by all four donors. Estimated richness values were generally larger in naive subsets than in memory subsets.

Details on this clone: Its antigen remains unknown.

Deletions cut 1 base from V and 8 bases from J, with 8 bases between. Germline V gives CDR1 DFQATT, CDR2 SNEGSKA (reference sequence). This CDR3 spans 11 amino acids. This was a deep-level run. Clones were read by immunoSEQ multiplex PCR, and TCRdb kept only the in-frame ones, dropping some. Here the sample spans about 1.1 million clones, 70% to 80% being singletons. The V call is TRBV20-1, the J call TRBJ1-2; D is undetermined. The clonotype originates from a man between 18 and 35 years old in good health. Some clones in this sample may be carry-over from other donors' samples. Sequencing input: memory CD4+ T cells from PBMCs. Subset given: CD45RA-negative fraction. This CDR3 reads CSARVLLGYTF. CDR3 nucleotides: TGCAGTGCTAGAGTTCTCCTCGGCTACACCTTC.